Included here is one T cell receptor beta chain sequence, with context. As yet, its antigen is unknown. Trimming took 4 bases from V and 6 from J, leaving 10 bases between them. Germline CDR1 MNHEY, CDR2 SVGEGT. CDR3 length equals 13 residues. The data belong to a study of T cell responses to AZD1222 COVID-19 vaccine. Whole-study results and caveats: The breadth and depth of Spike-specific TCRs increased once two AZD1222 doses had been given. Seropositive status at baseline applied to only five to seven AZD1222 recipients.

Clones were read by immunoSEQ multiplex PCR, and TCRdb kept only the in-frame ones, dropping some. The sample comprises about 140,000 clones, about 92% of which are singletons, and roughly 3.3% rests with the top ten. This material consisted of peripheral blood, taken 28 days after the second AZD1222 dose. This chain links TRBV6-2 or TRBV6-3 with TRBJ2-1; D uncertain. The clonotype originates from an adult who received the AZD1222 COVID-19 vaccine. The CDR3 spells CASSFLRSNEQFF. CDR3 sequence (DNA): TGTGCCAGCAGTTTCTTGAGGTCCAATGAGCAGTTCTTC.